The sequence of this T cell receptor (beta chain) was determined in a study of human T cells and chemical hapten exposure. Study-wide context: Throughout a study of 20 to 25 weeks, patients underwent weekly scalp administration of diphenylcyclopropenone doses.

Trimming took off 3 bases at V and 6 bases at J, with 21 bases between the two ends. Germline assignment: CDR1 DFQATT and CDR2 SNEGSKA (reference sequence). The CDR3 is 17 amino acids. In its sample, this clonotype was seen a few times. TCRdb reanalysed the RACE reads using MiXCR and keeps one entry per CDR3 protein. The top ten clones hold about 3% of a sample with 99,000 or so distinct CDR3 sequences, 9.5% to 14% of them seen once. The sample's time point: pre-sensitization, week 0. Treatment indicated: therapeutic diphenylcyclopropenone sensitization with weekly scalp DPC. It was from unfractionated whole blood that total RNA was extracted.

This TCR was sampled from a woman aged 55-70 years with alopecia areata. Some clones in this sample may be carry-over from other donors' samples. The chain recombines TRBV20-1 with TRBJ1-6, with a possible D match to TRBD1 (6 bases). Sequences were derived from whole blood, sampled in connection with sensitization to the hapten diphenylcyclopropenone (DPC). The CDR3 spells CSARRGRDRWINSPLHF. DNA for the CDR3: TGCAGTGCTAGGCGGGGGCGCGACAGGTGGATTAATTCACCCCTCCACTTT.